This T cell receptor beta chain is drawn from a study of patients and donors after allogeneic stem cell transplantation. TCRdb re-called the RT-PCR reads through MiXCR, storing one row per CDR3 protein. The table shows 920,000 or so distinct CDR3 sequences, with roughly 18% occurring only once. CDR1 is MGHRA and CDR2 is YSYEKL in the germline V gene. Trimming stripped 0 bases from V and 8 bases from J, with 7 bases between. The CDR3 is made up of 12 amino acids. Sequences were obtained from blood, either unsorted or a sorted T cell fraction (not recorded which). The V and J genes are TRBV4-1 and TRBJ1-2; D gene uncertain. The receptor was derived from a human donor who was either an allogeneic HSCT recipient or a stem cell or donor lymphocyte infusion donor (not recorded which). It is not recorded whose cells these are; they may come from a transplant donor. The CDR3 DNA sequence: TGCGCCAGCAGCCAAGAACCGGAAGGCTACACCTTC. This sequence encodes CASSQEPEGYTF.